Listed below are T cell receptor beta chains from one sample, sequenced in a study of blood T cell repertoires in COVID-19. Libraries were prepared by immunoSEQ multiplex PCR; TCRdb keeps only in-frame clonotypes and omits some of them. The data hold about 250,000 clones, with 88% observed a single time. The source material was peripheral blood. The receptors were gathered from a middle-aged woman who had recovered from COVID-19. Both conserved end residues are part of each CDR3. A D gene is named only where the DNA matches it firmly. Some rows have no size entry. The others give once, few or many, or a class for an expanded clone.

j_call: TRBJ2-7; v_call: TRBV7-3; d_call: TRBD1; clone_size: .; cdr3_aa: CASSHDRGAYEQYF; cdr3_nt: TGTGCCAGCAGCCACGACAGGGGGGCCTACGAGCAGTACTTC
j_call: TRBJ2-3; v_call: TRBV14; d_call: TRBD2; clone_size: .; cdr3_aa: CASSPGGPTDTQYF; cdr3_nt: TGTGCCAGCAGCCCGGGGGGGCCCACAGATACGCAGTATTTT
j_call: TRBJ2-5; v_call: TRBV4-2; d_call: TRBD1; clone_size: once; cdr3_aa: CASSQDWQGVETQYF; cdr3_nt: TGTGCCAGCAGCCAAGATTGGCAGGGGGTAGAGACCCAGTACTTC
j_call: TRBJ2-5; v_call: TRBV5-4; d_call: TRBD1; clone_size: .; cdr3_aa: CASSGGTPQGAQETQYF; cdr3_nt: TGTGCCAGCAGCGGGGGGACCCCACAGGGGGCCCAAGAGACCCAGTACTTC
j_call: TRBJ2-7; v_call: TRBV5-6; d_call: .; clone_size: .; cdr3_aa: CASSFGLAHEQYF; cdr3_nt: TGTGCCAGCAGCTTTGGCCTAGCCCACGAGCAGTACTTC
j_call: TRBJ1-5; v_call: TRBV5-6; d_call: .; clone_size: .; cdr3_aa: CASSSASTAFQPQHF; cdr3_nt: TGTGCCAGCAGCTCAGCATCGACAGCCTTCCAGCCCCAGCATTTT
j_call: TRBJ1-2; v_call: TRBV19; d_call: TRBD1; clone_size: .; cdr3_aa: CASSISDRGNGYTF; cdr3_nt: TGTGCCAGTAGTATATCTGACAGGGGCAATGGCTACACCTTC
j_call: TRBJ2-3; v_call: TRBV7-2; d_call: TRBD2; clone_size: once; cdr3_aa: CASSLVTSGHRGADTQYF; cdr3_nt: TGTGCCAGCAGCTTAGTTACTAGCGGCCACCGTGGGGCAGATACGCAGTATTTT
j_call: TRBJ1-5; v_call: TRBV28; d_call: TRBD1; clone_size: .; cdr3_aa: CASTSWDRLIGGNQPQHF; cdr3_nt: TGTGCCAGCACCTCCTGGGACAGACTAATAGGGGGCAATCAGCCCCAGCATTTT
j_call: TRBJ1-1; v_call: TRBV6-1; d_call: TRBD1; clone_size: .; cdr3_aa: CATHRGTGTEAFF; cdr3_nt: TGTGCCACCCACAGGGGCACGGGAACTGAAGCTTTCTTT
j_call: TRBJ2-1; v_call: TRBV12-3/TRBV12-4; d_call: .; clone_size: .; cdr3_aa: CASRTNRAGEQFF; cdr3_nt: TGTGCCAGCAGAACCAACAGGGCCGGAGAGCAGTTCTTC
j_call: TRBJ1-4; v_call: TRBV3-1/TRBV3-2; d_call: TRBD1; clone_size: .; cdr3_aa: CASSQAKLTGGKAHNEKLFF; cdr3_nt: TGTGCCAGCAGCCAAGCGAAGTTAACAGGGGGGAAGGCTCATAATGAAAAACTGTTTTTT
j_call: TRBJ2-7; v_call: TRBV18; d_call: .; clone_size: .; cdr3_aa: CASSPRGAYEQYF; cdr3_nt: TGTGCCAGCTCACCACGGGGGGCCTACGAGCAGTACTTC
j_call: TRBJ1-5; v_call: TRBV6-5; d_call: .; clone_size: once; cdr3_aa: CASRPGFGGNQPQHF; cdr3_nt: TGTGCCAGCAGACCAGGGTTCGGCGGCAATCAGCCCCAGCATTTT
j_call: TRBJ2-7; v_call: TRBV9; d_call: TRBD2; clone_size: .; cdr3_aa: CASSVGGTSDYEQYF; cdr3_nt: TGTGCCAGCAGCGTAGGGGGGACTAGCGACTACGAGCAGTACTTC
j_call: TRBJ1-4; v_call: TRBV5-4; d_call: .; clone_size: .; cdr3_aa: CASSWGGGAGEKLFF; cdr3_nt: TGTGCCAGCAGCTGGGGCGGGGGTGCGGGTGAAAAACTGTTTTTT
j_call: TRBJ2-2; v_call: TRBV3-1/TRBV3-2; d_call: TRBD2; clone_size: .; cdr3_aa: CASSPRGGTGELFF; cdr3_nt: TGTGCCAGCAGCCCCCGGGGGGGCACCGGGGAGCTGTTTTTT
j_call: TRBJ1-1; v_call: TRBV7-9; d_call: .; clone_size: .; cdr3_aa: CASTGWGGRHTEAFF; cdr3_nt: TGTGCCAGCACCGGTTGGGGGGGGCGGCACACTGAAGCTTTCTTT
j_call: TRBJ1-2; v_call: TRBV10-3; d_call: .; clone_size: .; cdr3_aa: CAIEQALNYGYTF; cdr3_nt: TGTGCCATCGAACAGGCCTTAAACTATGGCTACACCTTC
j_call: TRBJ2-1; v_call: TRBV29-1; d_call: TRBD2; clone_size: .; cdr3_aa: CSAPPPGLAGGEQFF; cdr3_nt: TGCAGCGCCCCTCCCCCGGGACTAGCGGGAGGTGAGCAGTTCTTC
j_call: TRBJ2-3; v_call: TRBV24-1; d_call: .; clone_size: .; cdr3_aa: CATSEEGGTDTQYF; cdr3_nt: TGTGCCACCAGTGAAGAGGGAGGTACAGATACGCAGTATTTT
j_call: TRBJ2-1; v_call: TRBV25-1; d_call: .; clone_size: few; cdr3_aa: CASSEYGGFNEQFF; cdr3_nt: TGTGCCAGCAGTGAATATGGCGGCTTCAATGAGCAGTTCTTC
j_call: TRBJ1-5; v_call: TRBV7-9; d_call: .; clone_size: .; cdr3_aa: CASSLGQNQPQHF; cdr3_nt: TGTGCCAGCAGCTTGGGCCAAAATCAGCCCCAGCATTTT
j_call: TRBJ1-5; v_call: TRBV4-2; d_call: .; clone_size: .; cdr3_aa: CASSQDGGSNQPQHF; cdr3_nt: TGTGCCAGCAGCCAAGACGGTGGTAGCAATCAGCCCCAGCATTTT
j_call: TRBJ2-7; v_call: TRBV14; d_call: TRBD2; clone_size: .; cdr3_aa: CASSKRALAARVWYEQYF; cdr3_nt: TGTGCCAGCAGCAAGAGGGCCCTAGCGGCGCGGGTGTGGTACGAGCAGTACTTC
j_call: TRBJ2-1; v_call: TRBV6-5; d_call: TRBD2; clone_size: .; cdr3_aa: CASKRERGFNEQFF; cdr3_nt: TGTGCCAGTAAGCGGGAGAGAGGGTTCAATGAGCAGTTCTTC
j_call: TRBJ1-1; v_call: TRBV28; d_call: .; clone_size: .; cdr3_aa: CASRSTGLLNTEAFF; cdr3_nt: TGTGCCAGCAGATCGACAGGCCTTTTGAACACTGAAGCTTTCTTT